The clone carrying this T cell receptor (beta chain) was observed a few times. Its antigen is undetermined. The V gene lost 2 bases and the J gene lost 3 bases, with 2 bases spanning the gap. CDR1 and CDR2 (germline): MGHDK, SYGVNS. CDR3 length: 11 amino acids. This sample was included in a study of human T cells and chemical hapten exposure. Whole-study context: Alopecia areata, totalis or universalis affected patients, mainly female.

Findings and caveats of the study: Sensitizing to DPC left TCRs with a frequency above 1 in 1000 unaltered.

The time point here: patch test 1, 2 weeks after DPC sensitization. Sample treatment: therapeutic diphenylcyclopropenone sensitization with weekly scalp DPC. Samples of blood were obtained prior to the application of each patch test. Individual cDNA molecules had unique molecular identifiers attached to them by the library. TCRdb re-called the RACE reads through MiXCR, storing one row per CDR3 protein. The profile shows tens of thousands of distinct CDR3 sequences, about 11% of them singletons. The chain combines TRBV25-1 with TRBJ2-7, with D uncertain. This sample comprised whole blood, obtained in connection with sensitization to the hapten diphenylcyclopropenone (DPC). The TCR comes from a man aged 35 to 55 with alopecia areata. Some clones in this sample may be carry-over from other donors' samples. The CDR3 nucleotides read TGTGCCAGCAGTGAAATCTACGAGCAGTACTTC. This encodes CASSEIYEQYF.